This TCR beta chain was found in a study of blood T cells in healthy people across ages. Findings of the study overall: Roughly linear declines in TCR beta diversity per million T cells occurred with age.

Per sample, no less than 5.5 micrograms of total RNA were extracted. This clonotype showed up just a few times. The antigen remains unidentified. Next came a second PCR, run for about 6 to 12 cycles, which used a sample-barcoded 5' primer along with a J-beta primer mix. Every individual sample yielded 2.5 million or more paired-end reads (each containing CDR3). TCRdb processed the 5' RACE reads anew with MiXCR; each CDR3 protein has one entry. This table holds 580,000 or so distinct CDR3 sequences, about 45% found once. This clonotype originated in a man older than 75 in good health. Sequencing was carried out using blood.

The DNA for the CDR3 is TGTGCCAGCAGCTTCCGACAGGGCTATGAGCAGTACTTC. Translation gives CASSFRQGYEQYF. The rearrangement joins TRBV6-2 or TRBV6-3 to TRBJ2-7, with TRBD1 identical over 7 bases. This CDR3 region has 13 residues. The V and J ends lost 6 bases and 7 bases, in that order; junction bases with no gene match: 9. CDR1 is MNHEY and CDR2 is SVGEGT in the germline V gene.